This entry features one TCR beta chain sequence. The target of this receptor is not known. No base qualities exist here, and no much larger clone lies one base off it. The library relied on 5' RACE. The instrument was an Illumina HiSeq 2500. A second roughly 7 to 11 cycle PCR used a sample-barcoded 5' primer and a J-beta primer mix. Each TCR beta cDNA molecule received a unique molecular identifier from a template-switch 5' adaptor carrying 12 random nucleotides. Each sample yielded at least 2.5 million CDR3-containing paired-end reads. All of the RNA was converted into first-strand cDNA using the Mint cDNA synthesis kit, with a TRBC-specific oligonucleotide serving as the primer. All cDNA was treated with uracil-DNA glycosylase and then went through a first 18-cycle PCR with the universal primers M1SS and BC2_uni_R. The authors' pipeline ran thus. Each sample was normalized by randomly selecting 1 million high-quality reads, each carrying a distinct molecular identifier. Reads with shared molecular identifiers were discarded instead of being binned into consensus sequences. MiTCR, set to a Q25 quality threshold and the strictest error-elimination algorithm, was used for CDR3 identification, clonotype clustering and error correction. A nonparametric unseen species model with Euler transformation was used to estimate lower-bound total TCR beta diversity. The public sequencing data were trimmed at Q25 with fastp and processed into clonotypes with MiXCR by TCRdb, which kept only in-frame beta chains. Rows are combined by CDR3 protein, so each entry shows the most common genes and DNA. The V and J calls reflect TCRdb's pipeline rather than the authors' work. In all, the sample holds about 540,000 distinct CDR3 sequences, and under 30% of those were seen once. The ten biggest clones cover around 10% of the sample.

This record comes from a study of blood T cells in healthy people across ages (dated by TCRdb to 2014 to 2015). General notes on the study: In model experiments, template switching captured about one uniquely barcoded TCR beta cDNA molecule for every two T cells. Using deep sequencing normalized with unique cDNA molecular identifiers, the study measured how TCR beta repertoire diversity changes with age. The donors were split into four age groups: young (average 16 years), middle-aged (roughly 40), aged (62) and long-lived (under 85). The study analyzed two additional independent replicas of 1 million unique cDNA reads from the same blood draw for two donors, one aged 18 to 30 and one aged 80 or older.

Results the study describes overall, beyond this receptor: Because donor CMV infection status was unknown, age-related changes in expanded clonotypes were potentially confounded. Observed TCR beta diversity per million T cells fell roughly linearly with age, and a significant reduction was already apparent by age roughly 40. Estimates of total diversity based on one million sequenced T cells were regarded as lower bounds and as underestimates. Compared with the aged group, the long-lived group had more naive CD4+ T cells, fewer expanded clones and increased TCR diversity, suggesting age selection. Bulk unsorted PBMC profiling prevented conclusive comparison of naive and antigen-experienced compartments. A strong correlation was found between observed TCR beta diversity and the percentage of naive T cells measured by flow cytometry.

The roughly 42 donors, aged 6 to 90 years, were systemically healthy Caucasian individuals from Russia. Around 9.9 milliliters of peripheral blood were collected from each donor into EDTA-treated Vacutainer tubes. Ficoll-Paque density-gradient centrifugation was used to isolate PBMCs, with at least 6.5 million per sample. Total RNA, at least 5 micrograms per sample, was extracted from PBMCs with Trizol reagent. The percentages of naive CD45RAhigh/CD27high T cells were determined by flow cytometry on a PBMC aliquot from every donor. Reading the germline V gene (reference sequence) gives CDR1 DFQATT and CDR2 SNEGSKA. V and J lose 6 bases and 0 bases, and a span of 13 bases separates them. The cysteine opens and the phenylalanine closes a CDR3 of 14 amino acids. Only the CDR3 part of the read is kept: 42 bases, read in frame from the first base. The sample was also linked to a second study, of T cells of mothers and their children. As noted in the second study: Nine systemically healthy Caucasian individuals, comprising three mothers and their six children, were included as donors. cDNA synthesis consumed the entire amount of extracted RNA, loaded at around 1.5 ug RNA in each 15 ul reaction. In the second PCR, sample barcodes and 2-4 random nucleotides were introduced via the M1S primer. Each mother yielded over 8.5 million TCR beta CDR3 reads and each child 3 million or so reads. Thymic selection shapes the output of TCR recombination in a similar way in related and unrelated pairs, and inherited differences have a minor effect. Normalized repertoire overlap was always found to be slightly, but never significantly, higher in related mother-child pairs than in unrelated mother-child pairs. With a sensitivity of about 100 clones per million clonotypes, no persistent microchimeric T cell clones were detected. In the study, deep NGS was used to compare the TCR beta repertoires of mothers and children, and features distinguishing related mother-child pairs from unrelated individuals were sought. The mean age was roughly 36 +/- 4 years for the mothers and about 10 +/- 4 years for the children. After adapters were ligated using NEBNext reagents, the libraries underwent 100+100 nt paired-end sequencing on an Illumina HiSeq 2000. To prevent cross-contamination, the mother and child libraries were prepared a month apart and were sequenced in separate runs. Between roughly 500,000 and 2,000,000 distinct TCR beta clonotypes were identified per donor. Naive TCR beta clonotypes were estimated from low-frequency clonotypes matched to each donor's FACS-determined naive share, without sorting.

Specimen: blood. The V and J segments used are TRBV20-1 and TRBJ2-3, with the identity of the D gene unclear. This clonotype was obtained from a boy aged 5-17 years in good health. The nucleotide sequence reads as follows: TGCAGTGCCTCTAGAAGTGGCAGCACAGATACGCAGTATTTT. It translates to CSASRSGSTDTQYF.